These T cell receptor beta chains were read from a single sample in a study of blood T cells in healthy people across ages. TCRdb itself ran the 5' RACE reads through MiXCR, one entry per CDR3 protein. This sample has 590,000 or so distinct CDR3 sequences; less than 35% occur once, and the top ten carry less than 20%. Sequences were obtained from blood. The receptors shown here come from a woman of 80 years or more in good health. CDR3s include the opening cysteine and the closing phenylalanine or tryptophan. The D gene is left open where the match is weak. Clone size is given for some rows only: seen once, a few or many times, or a class if the clone is expanded.

v_call	j_call	clone_size	d_call	cdr3_nt	cdr3_aa
TRBV6-2/TRBV6-3	TRBJ1-5	many	.	TGTGCCAGCACCCCGTCGGGGGATCAGCCCCAGCATTTT	CASTPSGDQPQHF
TRBV20-1	TRBJ2-1	once	TRBD2	TGCAGTGCCTATAGCGGGGGCTACAATGAGCAGTTCTTC	CSAYSGGYNEQFF
TRBV20-1	TRBJ1-2	many	TRBD1	TGCAGTGCTAGTGTAGGGGGCGCCGAGAGCTATGGCTACACCTTC	CSASVGGAESYGYTF
TRBV6-5	TRBJ2-7	.	.	TGTGCCAGCAGTTACGGAGGTGCATCTTCCTACGAGCAGTACTTC	CASSYGGASSYEQYF
TRBV30	TRBJ1-1	few	.	TGTGCCTGGAGTAGACTCAGTAGGACTGAAGCTTTCTTT	CAWSRLSRTEAFF
TRBV20-1	TRBJ1-1	.	.	TGCAGTGCTAGAGATCCCTCCAGGGCCGAAAACACTGAAGCTTTCTTT	CSARDPSRAENTEAFF
TRBV20-1	TRBJ2-2	.	.	TGCAGTGCTAGAGATCAGTGGCGATCGGGGGAGCTGTTTTTT	CSARDQWRSGELFF
TRBV4-3	TRBJ2-1	.	TRBD2	TGCGCCAGCAGCCAAAAACTAGCGGGGGGGCCCCCCTACAATGAGCAGTTCTTC	CASSQKLAGGPPYNEQFF
TRBV12-3/TRBV12-4	TRBJ2-7	many	TRBD2	TGTGCCAGCAGTCACAGCAGCGGGGTTATCGAGCAGTACTTC	CASSHSSGVIEQYF
TRBV19	TRBJ2-7	many	TRBD1	TGTGCCAGTGGGACAGTCTACGAGCAGTACTTC	CASGTVYEQYF
TRBV30	TRBJ2-5	many	.	TGTGCCTGGAGCGGGCGATCCCGGACGACCCAGTACTTC	CAWSGRSRTTQYF
TRBV25-1	TRBJ1-6	many	.	TGTGCCAGCAGTGATAGACAGGCGTATAATTCACCCCTCCACTTT	CASSDRQAYNSPLHF
TRBV20-1	TRBJ2-7	few	TRBD2	TGCAGTGCTAGTCCACTAGCGAATTCCTACAATGAGCAGTACTTC	CSASPLANSYNEQYF
TRBV9	TRBJ2-3	.	.	TGTGCCAGCAGCTTAGGGGTGGGCGGGGTAGCAGATACGCAGTATTTT	CASSLGVGGVADTQYF
TRBV7-6	TRBJ1-6	few	.	TGTGCCAGCAGCACAGACAGGAATTCACCCCTCCACTTT	CASSTDRNSPLHF
TRBV5-1	TRBJ2-5	many	TRBD2	TGCGCCAGCAGCGGGAGGCGTGGGCGGGAGATACTCCAAGAGACCCAGTACTTC	CASSGRRGREILQETQYF
TRBV5-1	TRBJ2-2	.	.	TGCGCCAGCAGCTTGGAGGCCGATGACACCGGGGAGCTGTTTTTT	CASSLEADDTGELFF
TRBV9	TRBJ2-7	many	.	TGTGCCAGCAGCGTGGGGCACGTCAGCTACGAGCAGTACTTC	CASSVGHVSYEQYF
TRBV29-1	TRBJ2-7	many	.	TGCAGCGTTGAAGATCTTACGACTGGGCAGTACTTC	CSVEDLTTGQYF
TRBV20-1	TRBJ2-2	.	.	TGCAGTGCTAGCCAAAGTCTTAGCACCGGGGAGCTGTTTTTT	CSASQSLSTGELFF
TRBV5-1	TRBJ2-4	.	TRBD1	TGCGCCAGCAGCTACGGGACAGGGGATGCCAAAAACATTCAGTACTTC	CASSYGTGDAKNIQYF
TRBV20-1	TRBJ2-3	many	.	TGCAGTGCTCCCTATCGGCGGGGGCCCTTCTCTAGCACAGATACGCAGTATTTT	CSAPYRRGPFSSTDTQYF
TRBV19	TRBJ2-4	.	TRBD2	TGTGCCAGTAGAGAACGGGGGGGCCGGTACGAACAGTACTTC	CASRERGGRYEQYF
TRBV7-9	TRBJ1-4	many	.	TGTGCCAGCAGCCCATTCGGGGGGACATCGAGGGAAAAACTGTTTTTT	CASSPFGGTSREKLFF
TRBV6-2/TRBV6-3	TRBJ2-7	many	.	TGTGCCAGCAGACGAACTAGCTACGAGCAGTACTTC	CASRRTSYEQYF
TRBV7-9	TRBJ1-1	.	TRBD1	TGTGCCAGCAGCCATCAGACAGGGGGCTTGAGCACTGAAGCTTTCTTT	CASSHQTGGLSTEAFF
TRBV6-5	TRBJ2-7	.	TRBD1	TGTGCCAGCAGCGCTCCGGGACAGGGGTTCTACGAGCAGTACTTC	CASSAPGQGFYEQYF
TRBV7-6	TRBJ2-2	few	TRBD1	TGTGCCAGCAGCTTAGCCAAACCTAAAATTACGGGACAGGGGACCGGGGAGCTGTTTTTT	CASSLAKPKITGQGTGELFF
TRBV7-2	TRBJ1-5	many	TRBD1	TGTGCCAGCAGCGTATTGACAGGGGAGGGCAATCAGCCCCAGCATTTT	CASSVLTGEGNQPQHF
TRBV14	TRBJ2-4	many	TRBD1	TGTGCCAGCAGCCAAGATGCCAGGGGGCTCGACATTCAGTACTTC	CASSQDARGLDIQYF
TRBV2	TRBJ2-7	once	.	TGTGCCAGCAAGGCCGGGGGAAGGTCCTACGAGCAGTACTTC	CASKAGGRSYEQYF
TRBV6-5	TRBJ1-4	.	.	TGTGCCAGCAGTTACCGAGCAGGGCTGGGTGGGAAGCTGTTTTTT	CASSYRAGLGGKLFF
TRBV30	TRBJ1-4	few	TRBD1	TGTGCCTGGAGTAGGGCAGGGGGGGAAAAACTGTTTTTT	CAWSRAGGEKLFF
TRBV5-6	TRBJ1-4	.	.	TGTGCCAGCAGCTTGGAGGGGCAGGGCCTAACAAATGAAAAACTGTTTTTT	CASSLEGQGLTNEKLFF
TRBV11-2	TRBJ1-2	many	.	TGTGCCAGCAGCTTAAGGACGGGGGGTCTTGGCTACACCTTC	CASSLRTGGLGYTF
TRBV29-1	TRBJ1-2	.	.	TGCAGCGTTGAAGGCCAGACATTAACAAGCTACACCTTC	CSVEGQTLTSYTF
TRBV20-1	TRBJ2-5	many	.	TGCAGTGCTAGAGACTGGGGGGTGGGGACAGCCCAAGAGACCCAGTACTTC	CSARDWGVGTAQETQYF
TRBV12-3/TRBV12-4	TRBJ2-1	many	TRBD1	TGTGCCAGCACCAACGTGGCAGGGGGTTTAGGCAGGTTCAATGAGCAGTTCTTC	CASTNVAGGLGRFNEQFF
TRBV9	TRBJ2-5	.	.	TGTGCCAGCAGCGAGGGGGACGGGGGGCTCCAAGAGACCCAGTACTTC	CASSEGDGGLQETQYF
TRBV4-1	TRBJ1-1	once	.	TGCGCCAGCAGCCAAGAGGGGGGCGCGGCTGAAGTTTTCTTT	CASSQEGGAAEVFF
TRBV6-1	TRBJ2-7	many	.	TGTGCCAGCAACAGGGCCTACGAGCAGTACTTC	CASNRAYEQYF
TRBV5-1	TRBJ1-6	few	.	TGCGCCAGCAGCACCGTCTCGCCACACCGCGGAACTAATTCACCCCTCCACTTT	CASSTVSPHRGTNSPLHF
TRBV7-8	TRBJ1-5	many	.	TGTGCCAGCAGCTTAGGGGGGGCAGATCAGCCCCAGCATTTT	CASSLGGADQPQHF
TRBV5-1	TRBJ2-5	.	TRBD2	TGCGCCAGCAGCTTGCGGGAGGCCTCCCCGGGGGAGACCCAGTACTTC	CASSLREASPGETQYF
TRBV18	TRBJ1-6	few	TRBD1	TGTGCCAGCTCGTCGGACAGGGTGGGGACGGTAGCGCAGTCACCCCTCCACTTT	CASSSDRVGTVAQSPLHF
TRBV20-1	TRBJ2-6	many	.	TGCAGTGCTACGGACAGACGCTCCTCTGGGGCCAACGTCCTGACTTTC	CSATDRRSSGANVLTF
TRBV5-1	TRBJ2-7	many	.	TGCGCCAGCAGTCTCACGGGGATTTCCTACGAGCAGTACTTC	CASSLTGISYEQYF
TRBV4-1	TRBJ1-5	.	TRBD1	TGCGCCAGCAGCCAGGGCGACAGGGAGAATCAGCCCCAGCATTTT	CASSQGDRENQPQHF
TRBV5-1	TRBJ1-1	many	.	TGCGCCAGCAGCTTCGGGGCGCAGATGAACACTGAAGCTTTCTTT	CASSFGAQMNTEAFF
TRBV28	TRBJ2-3	many	TRBD2	TGTGCCAGCAGTTTAAGACGGGGGGTGGATACGCAGTATTTT	CASSLRRGVDTQYF
TRBV12-3/TRBV12-4	TRBJ1-4	few	.	TGTGCCAGCAGGGTAGCAGGGAGTGAAAAACTGTTTTTT	CASRVAGSEKLFF
TRBV20-1	TRBJ1-5	.	.	TGCAGTGCCAGGGGTCAGGGGCTCGAGCCCCAGCATTTT	CSARGQGLEPQHF
TRBV20-1	TRBJ2-7	.	TRBD2	TGCAGTGGGGGAGGACGAGCGGGGGTTCTAAATGAGCAGTACTTC	CSGGGRAGVLNEQYF
TRBV7-2	TRBJ2-7	many	TRBD1	TGTGCCAGCAGCTTGAGACAGGGAGCCGAGCAGTACTTC	CASSLRQGAEQYF
TRBV20-1	TRBJ2-7	.	.	TGCAGTGCTAGAATCCAGGGGACTTACGAGCAGTACTTC	CSARIQGTYEQYF
TRBV6-1	TRBJ2-1	many	.	TGTGCCAGCAGTGAAGGCGGTATTAAAGGCAATGAGCAGTTCTTC	CASSEGGIKGNEQFF
TRBV5-1	TRBJ1-4	many	.	TGCGCCAGCAGCTTGAAGGACGATGGTGAAAAACTGTTTTTT	CASSLKDDGEKLFF
TRBV7-8	TRBJ2-1	.	TRBD1	TGTGCCAGCAGCCGGGACAGTTGGGTCAATGAGCAGTTCTTC	CASSRDSWVNEQFF